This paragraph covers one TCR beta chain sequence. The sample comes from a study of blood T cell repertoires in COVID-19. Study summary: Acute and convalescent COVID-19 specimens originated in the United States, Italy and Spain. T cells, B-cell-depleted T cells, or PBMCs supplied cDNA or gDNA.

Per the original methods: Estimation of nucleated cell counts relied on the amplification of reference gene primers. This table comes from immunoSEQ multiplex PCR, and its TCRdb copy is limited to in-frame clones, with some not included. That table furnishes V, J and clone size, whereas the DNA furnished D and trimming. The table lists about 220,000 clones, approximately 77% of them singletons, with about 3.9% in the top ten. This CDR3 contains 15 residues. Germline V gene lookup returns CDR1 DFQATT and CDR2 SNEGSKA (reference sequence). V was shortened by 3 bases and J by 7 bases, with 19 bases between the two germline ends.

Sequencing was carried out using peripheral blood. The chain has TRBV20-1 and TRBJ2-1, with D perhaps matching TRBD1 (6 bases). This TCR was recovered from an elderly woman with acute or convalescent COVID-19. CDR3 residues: CSASLGQLRRNEQFF. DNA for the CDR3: TGCAGTGCTAGTTTAGGACAGTTGAGAAGAAATGAGCAGTTCTTC.